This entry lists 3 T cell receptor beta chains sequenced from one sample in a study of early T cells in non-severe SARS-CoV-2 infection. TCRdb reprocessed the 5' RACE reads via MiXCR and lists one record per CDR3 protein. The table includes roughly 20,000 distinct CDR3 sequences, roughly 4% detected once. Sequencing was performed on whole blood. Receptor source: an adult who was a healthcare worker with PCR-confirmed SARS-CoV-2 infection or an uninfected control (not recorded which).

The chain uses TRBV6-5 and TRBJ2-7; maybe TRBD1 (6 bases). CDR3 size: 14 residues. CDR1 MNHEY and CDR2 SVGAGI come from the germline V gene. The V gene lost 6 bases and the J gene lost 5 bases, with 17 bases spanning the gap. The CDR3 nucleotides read TGTGCCAGCAGGCGCCGGGACATGGGCCACGAGCAGTACTTC. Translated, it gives CASRRRDMGHEQYF.

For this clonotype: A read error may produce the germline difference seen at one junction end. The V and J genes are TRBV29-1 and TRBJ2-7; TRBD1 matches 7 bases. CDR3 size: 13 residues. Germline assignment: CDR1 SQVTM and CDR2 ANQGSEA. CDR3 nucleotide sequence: TGCAGCGCTGGAAGAGGCAGGGGGTACGCGCAGTACTTC. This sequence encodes CSAGRGRGYAQYF.

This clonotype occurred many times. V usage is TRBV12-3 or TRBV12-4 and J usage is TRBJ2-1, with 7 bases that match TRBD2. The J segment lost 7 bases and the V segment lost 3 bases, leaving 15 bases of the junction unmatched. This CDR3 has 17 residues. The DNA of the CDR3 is TGTGCCAGCAGTTTTGGGGATATCGGGGGAGGGGTTAATGAGCAGTTCTTC. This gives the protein CASSFGDIGGGVNEQFF.